The clone carrying this T cell receptor beta chain was seen repeatedly, ten times or more. The data were obtained in a study of T cells in Graves' hyperthyroidism and ophthalmopathy. What was amplified from RNA transcripts were TCR beta CDR3 regions. A set of HTBI primers served as the primers for a first-round RT-PCR of the TCR CDR3. TCRdb reprocessed the multiplex PCR reads with MiXCR, giving one entry per CDR3 protein. The sample lists 470,000 or so distinct CDR3 sequences, around 21% occurring once. In germline, CDR1 is MNHNS, CDR2 SASEGT. This CDR3 has 16 amino acids. After removal of 6 bases from V and 0 bases from J, the junction contained 11 bases not matched to a gene.

This sequence originates from a man aged 18 to 29 with Graves' hyperthyroidism. The specimen sequenced was blood. The rearrangement joins TRBV6-1 to TRBJ2-7, with 7 bases fitting TRBD1. The CDR3 spells CASRPPGQISSYEQYF. The DNA of the CDR3 is TGTGCCAGCAGGCCTCCGGGACAGATTTCCTCCTACGAGCAGTACTTC.